This T cell receptor (beta chain) was sequenced during a study of blood T cell repertoires in COVID-19. About the study: Material from acute and convalescent COVID-19 was sourced from the United States, Italy and Spain. In each case, the material was cDNA or gDNA derived from T cells, B-cell-depleted T cells, or PBMCs.

Germline lookup yields CDR1 SGHRS and CDR2 YFSETQ. J lost 4 bases, V lost 4 bases, and 6 bases had no gene match. The CDR3 consists of 14 residues. Original analysis: Counts of nucleated cells, estimated from reference gene primer amplification, were obtained. Sequencing used immunoSEQ multiplex PCR; TCRdb keeps in-frame clones, though not all of them. That table gives V, J and clone size, and the DNA gave D and trimming. The table records 90,000 to 140,000 clones, roughly 80% of them present only once. V usage is TRBV5-1 and J usage is TRBJ1-2, with TRBD1 matching over 8 bases. Material for sequencing was peripheral blood. This sequence was found in a woman older than 75 with acute or convalescent COVID-19. CDR3 amino acids: CASSQGQDFYGYTF. As DNA, the CDR3 is TGCGCCAGCAGCCAGGGACAGGACTTCTATGGCTACACCTTC.